The clone carrying this TCR beta chain was seen more than once but under ten times. Its antigen is unknown. Germline trimming cut 7 bases from V and 6 bases from J; bases unmatched to any gene: 8. Germline lookup yields CDR1 MRHNA and CDR2 SNTAGT. The CDR3 consists of 14 residues. The record originates from a study of cytomegalovirus exposure and HLA in healthy donors. Overall study results and limits: In a later analysis, TCR beta V- and J-gene trimming was associated with a missense DCLRE1C variant. The presence/absence work took it that sequencing depth was about the same across donors. While the bulk of TCR sequences proved rare, some public TCRs turned up in many donors.

Use of 60 Vbeta and 13 Jbeta primers characterized the PCR. Generated by immunoSEQ multiplex PCR, the TCRdb table keeps only in-frame clones and is missing some. The sample carries 65,000 to 100,000 clones, around three quarters recorded once. Sequenced sample: PBMCs. The chain combines TRBV6-4 with TRBJ2-2; 7 bases match TRBD1. This TCR came from a man in his forties in good health and CMV-seronegative. CDR3 bases: TGTGCCAGCACCTCAGACAGGGCCCCCGGGGAGCTGTTTTTT. This translates into CASTSDRAPGELFF.